One and the same sample provided the 15 T cell receptor beta chains below, sequenced in a study of cytomegalovirus exposure and HLA in healthy donors. PCR involved 60 Vbeta and 13 Jbeta primers. The table came from immunoSEQ multiplex PCR; TCRdb's copy has only in-frame clones and leaves some out. Of under 200,000 clones listed, approximately 80% are singletons. The sequenced material came from PBMCs. The receptors here all came from a woman aged 25 to 39 in good health and CMV-seropositive.

The V gene is TRBV7-3, the J gene TRBJ2-2, with TRBD2 matching over 8 bases. The V segment lost 5 bases and the J segment 8 bases; nucleotides outside the gene matches: 10. CDR1 and CDR2 from the germline V gene are SGHTA and FQGTGA. The CDR3 has 15 residues. CDR3 DNA: TGTGCCAGCAGCCCCCCGGGACTAGGGAGGGGGGAGCTGTTTTTT. It codes for CASSPPGLGRGELFF.

V is TRBV10-3 and J is TRBJ1-2; D unresolved. The CDR3 runs to 12 residues. CDR1 and CDR2 (germline): ENHRY, SYGVKD. V lost 4 bases and J 7 bases, leaving 10 bases between the germline ends. For the CDR3, the DNA is TGTGCCATCAGTGCGGGTGGGAGTGGCTACACCTTC. It specifies CAISAGGSGYTF.

The genes are TRBV12-5 and TRBJ2-7; tentatively, D is TRBD2 (7 bases). V was clipped by 0 bases and J by 3 bases, with 21 bases between them. Germline assignment: CDR1 LGHNT and CDR2 FRNRAP. The CDR3 has 18 amino acids. The CDR3 DNA sequence: TGTGCTAGTGGTTTGGTAGTCATGGCGGGGGCGCGGATCTACGAGCAGTACTTC. The encoded protein is CASGLVVMAGARIYEQYF.

CDR3 loop: CATSRALGAANEKLFF. The CDR3 DNA reads TGTGCCACCAGCAGGGCTTTGGGGGCGGCTAATGAAAAACTGTTTTTT. The chain has TRBV15 and TRBJ1-4; D might be TRBD1 (6 bases). This CDR3 is 16 amino acids long. V was pared by 3 bases and J by 3 bases, with 14 bases between. CDR1 and CDR2 from the germline V gene are LNHNV and YYDKDF (reference sequence).

This clone was seen a single time. The genes are TRBV5-1 and TRBJ2-2; 8 bases fit TRBD2. This CDR3 is 15 amino acids long. Per the germline V gene, CDR1 is SGHRS and CDR2 is YFSETQ. After removal of 4 bases from V and 1 base from J, the junction contained 3 bases not matched to a gene. CDR3 amino acids: CASSRTSRNTGELFF. DNA for the CDR3: TGCGCCAGCAGCAGGACTAGCCGGAACACCGGGGAGCTGTTTTTT.

This clone has a single count. The genes are TRBV7-9 and TRBJ2-3; 7 bases line up with TRBD1. Per germline, CDR1 SEHNR and CDR2 FQNEAQ (reference sequence). J gave up 0 bases and V 2 bases, and 5 bases lay outside the gene matches. CDR3 length: 16 residues. The CDR3 loop reads CASSLRGPSSTDTQYF. The DNA for the CDR3 is TGTGCCAGCAGCTTAAGGGGGCCCTCTAGCACAGATACGCAGTATTTT.

The gene calls are TRBV9 and TRBJ2-1, with 11 nucleotides matching TRBD1. Germline V gives CDR1 SGDLS, CDR2 YYNGEE. Trimming took 4 bases from V and 8 from J; bases not matched to a gene: 8. This CDR3 is built from 15 residues. The CDR3 DNA reads TGTGCCAGCAGCACCCGGGACAGGGGGGTCCATGAGCAGTTCTTC. It encodes CASSTRDRGVHEQFF. The entire variable domain, with the rest obtained from reference TRBV9 and TRBJ2-1, is as follows: DSGVTQTPKHLITATGQRVTLRCSPRSGDLSVYWYQQSLDQGLQFLIQYYNGEERAKGNILERFSAQQFPDLHSELNLSSLELGDSALYFCASSTRDRGVHEQFFGPGTRLTVL.

This chain uses TRBV10-2 with TRBJ2-1; 10 bases match TRBD2. Germline CDR1 reads WSHSY; CDR2 reads SAAADI. The CDR3 totals 15 residues. The ends lost 3 bases at V and 7 bases at J; junction bases unmatched: 6. The CDR3 here is CASSEAGGPTNEQFF. Here the CDR3 DNA reads TGCGCCAGCAGTGAAGCGGGAGGGCCTACGAATGAGCAGTTCTTC.

The DNA for the CDR3 is TGTGCCAGCAGCCTACAGGGGGCCGGCTATGGCTACACCTTC. Encoded protein: CASSLQGAGYGYTF. V and J are TRBV7-8 and TRBJ1-2; TRBD1 matches at 9 bases. The CDR3 consists of 14 residues. The germline gives CDR1 SGHVS, CDR2 FQNEAQ. Losses at the gene ends were 5 bases for V and 4 bases for J; bases not matched to a gene: 5.

The chain couples TRBV5-1 to TRBJ2-2; TRBD1 agrees at 7 bases. CDR3 length equals 17 residues. V trimming: 3 bases; J trimming: 5 bases; junction bases outside the gene matches: 13. The germline V gene has CDR1 SGHRS and CDR2 YFSETQ. The CDR3 spells CASSWGQRGVETGELFF. The CDR3 DNA reads TGCGCCAGCAGCTGGGGACAGCGAGGGGTGGAAACCGGGGAGCTGTTTTTT. Variable domain in full (rest from reference TRBV5-1 and TRBJ2-2): KAGVTQTPRYLIKTRGQQVTLSCSPISGHRSVSWYQQTPGQGLQFLFEYFSETQRNKGNFPGRFSGRQFSNSRSEMNVSTLELGDSALYLCASSWGQRGVETGELFFGEGSRLTVL.

The chain links TRBV11-2 to TRBJ1-2, with 11 bases aligning to TRBD1. Germline values: CDR1 SGHAT, CDR2 FQNNGV. The CDR3 is made up of 17 amino acids. V dropped 7 bases and J dropped 5; count of bases not matched to a gene: 15. CDR3 amino acids: CASNKLNRDRGLYGYTF. The CDR3, as DNA: TGTGCCAGCAACAAATTAAACCGGGACAGGGGGTTGTATGGCTACACCTTC.

The chain is built from TRBV16 and TRBJ2-7; D not resolved. V lost 0 bases and J 6 bases, leaving 12 bases between the germline ends. CDR3 length: 14 amino acids. Germline CDR1 is KGHSY and CDR2 is FQNENV. CDR3 protein: CASSQSNPSSEQYF. CDR3 coding DNA: TGTGCCAGCAGCCAATCGAATCCGTCTAGCGAGCAGTACTTC. The complete variable domain, with remaining parts taken from reference TRBV16 and TRBJ2-7, reads GEEVAQTPKHLVRGEGQKAKLYCAPIKGHSYVFWYQQVLKNEFKFLISFQNENVFDETGMPKERFSAKCLPNSPCSLEIQATKLEDSAVYFCASSQSNPSSEQYFGPGTRLTVT.

The chain joins TRBV2 to TRBJ2-3; perhaps TRBD1 as D (6 bases). CDR3 size: 13 residues. Germline V lookup: CDR1 SNHLY, CDR2 FYNNEI. V lost 7 bases to trimming and J lost 5 bases, with 13 bases between them. CDR3: CASTGVDGDTQYF. As DNA, the CDR3 is TGTGCCAGCACAGGGGTAGATGGAGATACGCAGTATTTT.

This chain joins TRBV2 and TRBJ1-1; D gene ambiguous. Per the germline V gene, CDR1 is SNHLY and CDR2 is FYNNEI. The CDR3 consists of 17 residues. Deletions cut 5 bases from V and 0 bases from J, with 19 bases between. In DNA, the CDR3 is TGTGCCAGCAGTCGACTAGGTACTCGGGCGATGAACACTGAAGCTTTCTTT. It is translated as CASSRLGTRAMNTEAFF.

J is TRBJ2-3 and V is TRBV9, with 8 bases matching TRBD2. Germline-derived CDR1 and CDR2 are SGDLS and YYNGEE. The CDR3 is made up of 15 amino acids. After removal of 0 bases from V and 1 base from J, the junction contained 1 base not matched to a gene. DNA for the CDR3: TGTGCCAGCAGCGTAGACGGGGGGGGCACAGATACGCAGTATTTT. This encodes CASSVDGGGTDTQYF.